This is a list of T cell receptor beta chains from one sample in a study of human T cells and chemical hapten exposure. TCRdb used MiXCR to reprocess the RACE reads, holding one entry per CDR3 protein. The sample has some 96,000 distinct CDR3 sequences; approximately 8.6% are singletons. Sample: whole blood, taken in connection with sensitization to the hapten diphenylcyclopropenone (DPC). The receptor source for this set is a woman aged 40 to 55 with alopecia areata. Some clones in this sample may be carry-over from other donors' samples. Both conserved end residues are part of each CDR3. A clone size is listed for some rows: how often the clone was seen (once, few, many), or a class if it is expanded.

j_gene,v_gene,abundance,CDR3aa
TRBJ2-1,TRBV7-3,many,CASSLTGGAGGYNEQFF
TRBJ1-4,TRBV12-3/TRBV12-4,many,CASSQRQGSGKLFF
TRBJ2-2,TRBV28,many,CASGGGTLTGELFF
TRBJ1-3,TRBV6-5,few,CASISAGNTIYF
TRBJ2-1,TRBV20-1,many,CSASFPGTFDNEQFF
TRBJ2-2,TRBV7-2,.,CASVPPRGTLTPGELFF
TRBJ1-2,TRBV29-1,many,CSVDGQGARGYTF
TRBJ2-3,TRBV7-2,few,CASSLYNFMAGGTDTQYF
TRBJ1-1,TRBV3-1,many,CASSQEVQGNTEAFF
TRBJ2-5,TRBV20-1,few,CSARDLQGNQETQYF
TRBJ2-1,TRBV20-1,many,CSARVSGSYNEQFF
TRBJ1-2,TRBV29-1,few,CSVEKSYGYTF
TRBJ2-2,TRBV5-1,few,CASSLAVPITGELFF
TRBJ1-5,TRBV29-1,many,CSVVGVGQPQHF
TRBJ2-1,TRBV11-3,few,CASSLDLAGAYNEQFF
TRBJ2-7,TRBV6-1,many,CASSERTGGDEQYF
TRBJ2-7,TRBV7-2,many,CASSPQGGTSGFYEQYF
TRBJ2-7,TRBV20-1,few,CSASSRGGYEQYF
TRBJ2-5,TRBV5-1,many,CASSPATGPQETQYF
TRBJ1-1,TRBV20-1,few,CSAPGRGQGAFF
TRBJ2-5,TRBV29-1,.,CSVPGQTAQETQYF